A single sample gave rise to the 5 T cell receptor beta chains below, sequenced in a study of OX40 agonist ivuxolimab in advanced cancers. Preparation of the library involved the immunoSEQ multiplex PCR assay. The source is immuneACCESS, and TCRdb retained only in-frame sequences with V and J called. Part of the clones is not carried over; for the studies checked, unresolved V genes explain less than half of this, and the remainder is unexplained. For this sample there are around 9,700 clones; roughly 73% appear just once. The ten most abundant clones make up 25% to 40% of the sample. The source was CD4+ or CD8+ T cells sorted from blood, collected in a trial of the OX40 agonist ivuxolimab. The receptor source for this set is an adult with an advanced solid tumor such as melanoma, head and neck, liver or kidney cancer.

The V gene is TRBV2, the J gene TRBJ2-3, with 7 bases lining up with TRBD1. J lost 5 bases, V lost 5 bases, and 4 bases had no gene match. The length of the CDR3 is 13 residues. Germline CDR1 reads SNHLY; CDR2 reads FYNNEI. CDR3 residues: CASSSNRGDTQYF. The CDR3 DNA is TGTGCCAGCAGTAGTAACAGGGGAGATACGCAGTATTTT.

The J gene is TRBJ1-4, the V gene TRBV9; 8 bases are shared with TRBD1. Germline V lookup: CDR1 SGDLS, CDR2 YYNGEE. The CDR3 contains 15 residues. Trimming at V came to 2 bases and at J to 7 bases, leaving 7 bases not matched to a gene. The CDR3 region is CASSVQGARGEKLFF. Here the CDR3 DNA reads TGTGCCAGCAGCGTCCAGGGGGCGCGAGGTGAAAAACTGTTTTTT.

V is TRBV15 and J is TRBJ1-6; D gene uncertain. This CDR3 is 15 amino acids long. Germline values: CDR1 LNHNV, CDR2 YYDKDF (reference sequence). The V and J ends lost 1 base and 9 bases respectively, with 13 bases between them. The CDR3 DNA follows: TGTGCCACCAGCAGAGTTACCGGCCCGGGTTCACCCCTCCACTTT. This gives the protein CATSRVTGPGSPLHF. Together with reference TRBV15 and TRBJ1-6, the CDR3 gives the full variable domain: DAMVIQNPRYQVTQFGKPVTLSCSQTLNHNVMYWYQQKSSQAPKLLFHYYDKDFNNEADTPDNFQSRRPNTSFCFLDIRSPGLGDTAMYLCATSRVTGPGSPLHFGNGTRLTVT.

In this sample, this clone is large (0.1 to 1%). The chain combines TRBV18 with TRBJ2-7; the match to TRBD1 covers 8 bases. Germline V gene sequence: CDR1 KGHSH, CDR2 LQKENI. The length of the CDR3 is 15 residues. The ends lost 2 bases at V and 4 bases at J; junction bases unmatched: 7. CDR3: CASSPSGTGSYEQYF. The CDR3 DNA follows: TGTGCCAGCTCACCATCCGGGACAGGATCATACGAGCAGTACTTC.

The V gene is TRBV15, the J gene TRBJ2-4, with D hard to call. CDR1 is LNHNV and CDR2 is YYDKDF in the germline V gene (reference sequence). Trimming took 3 bases from V and 1 from J, leaving 13 bases between them. This CDR3 has 16 amino acids. Here the CDR3 reads CATSSDQVVAKNIQYF. The CDR3 DNA is TGTGCCACCAGCAGTGACCAGGTGGTTGCCAAAAACATTCAGTACTTC.